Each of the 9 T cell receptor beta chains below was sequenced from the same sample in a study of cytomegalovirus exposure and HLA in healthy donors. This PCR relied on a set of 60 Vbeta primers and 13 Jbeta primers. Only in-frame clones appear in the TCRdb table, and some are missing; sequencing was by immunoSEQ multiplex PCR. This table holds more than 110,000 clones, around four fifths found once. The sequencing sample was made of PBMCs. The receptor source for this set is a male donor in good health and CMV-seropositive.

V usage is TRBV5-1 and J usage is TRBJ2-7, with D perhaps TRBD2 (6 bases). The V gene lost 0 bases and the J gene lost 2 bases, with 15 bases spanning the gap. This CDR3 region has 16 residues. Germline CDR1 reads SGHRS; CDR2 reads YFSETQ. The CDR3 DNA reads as TGCGCCAGCAGCTTGGGGGGGATGGCGGGAACCTACGAGCAGTACTTC. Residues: CASSLGGMAGTYEQYF.

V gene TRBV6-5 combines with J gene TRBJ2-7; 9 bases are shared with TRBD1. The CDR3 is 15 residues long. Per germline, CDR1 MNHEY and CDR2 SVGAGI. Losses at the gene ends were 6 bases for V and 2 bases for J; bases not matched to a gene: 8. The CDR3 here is CASRRLRTGAYEQYF. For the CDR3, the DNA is TGTGCCAGCAGACGCCTCAGGACAGGGGCCTACGAGCAGTACTTC.

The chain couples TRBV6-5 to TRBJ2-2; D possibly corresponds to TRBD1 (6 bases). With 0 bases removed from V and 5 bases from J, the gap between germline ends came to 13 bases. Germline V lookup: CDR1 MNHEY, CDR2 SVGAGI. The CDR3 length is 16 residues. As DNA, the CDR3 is TGTGCCAGCAGTTACTCGACTACAGGGAGTACCGGGGAGCTGTTTTTT. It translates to CASSYSTTGSTGELFF.

The CDR3, as DNA: TGTGCCAGCAGCTTCCAGGGAGGGAACACTGAAGCTTTCTTT. The encoded protein is CASSFQGGNTEAFF. The chain uses TRBV5-4 and TRBJ1-1, with D possibly matching TRBD1 (5 bases). V lost 2 bases and J 1 base, leaving 9 bases between the germline ends. This CDR3 region has 14 residues. Germline CDR1 SGHNT, CDR2 YYREEE (reference sequence).

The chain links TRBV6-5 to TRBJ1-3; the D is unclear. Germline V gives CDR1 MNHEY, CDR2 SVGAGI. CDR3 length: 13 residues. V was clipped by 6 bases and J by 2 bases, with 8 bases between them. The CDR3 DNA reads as TGTGCCAGCAGATCAGTCCCTGGAAACACCATATATTTT. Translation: CASRSVPGNTIYF.

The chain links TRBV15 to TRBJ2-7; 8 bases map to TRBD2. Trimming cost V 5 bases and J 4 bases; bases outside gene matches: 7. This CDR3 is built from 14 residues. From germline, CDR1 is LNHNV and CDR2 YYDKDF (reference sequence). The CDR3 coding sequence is TGTGCCACCAGCCTGAGCGGGGGTGGTTACGAGCAGTACTTC. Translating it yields CATSLSGGGYEQYF.

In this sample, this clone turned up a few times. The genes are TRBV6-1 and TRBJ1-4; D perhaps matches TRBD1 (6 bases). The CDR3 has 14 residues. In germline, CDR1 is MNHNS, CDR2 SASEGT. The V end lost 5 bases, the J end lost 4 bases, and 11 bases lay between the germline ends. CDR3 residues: CASSNRAINEKLFF. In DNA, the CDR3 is TGTGCCAGCAGTAACAGGGCCATTAATGAAAAACTGTTTTTT.

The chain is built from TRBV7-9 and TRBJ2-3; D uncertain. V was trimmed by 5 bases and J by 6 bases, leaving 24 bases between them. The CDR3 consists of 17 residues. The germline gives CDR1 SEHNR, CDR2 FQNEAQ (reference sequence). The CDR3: CASSLVPGFPAGDTQYF. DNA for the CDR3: TGTGCCAGCAGCCTAGTACCCGGGTTCCCCGCTGGCGATACGCAGTATTTT.

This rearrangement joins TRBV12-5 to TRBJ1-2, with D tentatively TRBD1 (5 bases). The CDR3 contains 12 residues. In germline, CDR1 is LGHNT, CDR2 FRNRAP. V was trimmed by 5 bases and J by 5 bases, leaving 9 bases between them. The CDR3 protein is CASGPQGYGYTF. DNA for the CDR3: TGTGCTAGTGGTCCCCAGGGTTATGGCTACACCTTC.